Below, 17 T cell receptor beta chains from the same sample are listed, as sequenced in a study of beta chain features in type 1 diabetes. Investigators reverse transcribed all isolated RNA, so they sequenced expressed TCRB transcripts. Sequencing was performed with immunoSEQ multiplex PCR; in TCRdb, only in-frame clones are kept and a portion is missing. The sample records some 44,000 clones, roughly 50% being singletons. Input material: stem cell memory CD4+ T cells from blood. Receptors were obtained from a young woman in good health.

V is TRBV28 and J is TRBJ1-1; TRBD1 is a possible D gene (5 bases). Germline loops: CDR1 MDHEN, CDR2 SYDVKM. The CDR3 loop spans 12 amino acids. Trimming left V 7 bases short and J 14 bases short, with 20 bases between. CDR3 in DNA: TGTGCCAGCAATAACGGACAACGCGGATCCTTCTTT. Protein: CASNNGQRGSFF.

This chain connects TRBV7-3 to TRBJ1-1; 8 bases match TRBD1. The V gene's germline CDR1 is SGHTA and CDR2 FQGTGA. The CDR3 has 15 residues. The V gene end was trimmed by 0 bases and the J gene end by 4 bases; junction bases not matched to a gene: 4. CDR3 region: CASSLTGQGRTEAFF. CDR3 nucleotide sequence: TGTGCCAGCAGCTTAACCGGACAGGGTCGCACTGAAGCTTTCTTT.

In DNA form, the CDR3 reads TGTGCCAGTACCCCTCGTCAGGGGGCCCAGGACAATGAGCAGTTCTTC. Amino acids: CASTPRQGAQDNEQFF. The chain combines TRBV19 with TRBJ2-1, with 8 positions matching TRBD1. Germline V CDR1 and CDR2: LNHDA, SQIVND (reference sequence). This CDR3 has 16 amino acids. V lost 7 bases to trimming and J lost 5 bases; unmatched junction nucleotides: 13.

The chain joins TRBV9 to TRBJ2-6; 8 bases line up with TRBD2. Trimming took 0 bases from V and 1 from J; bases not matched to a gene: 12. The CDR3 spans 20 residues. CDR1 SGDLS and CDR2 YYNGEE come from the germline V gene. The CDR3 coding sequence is TGTGCCAGCAGCGTAGGGGTTAGCGGGGTCCAATCTTCTGGGGCCAACGTCCTGACTTTC. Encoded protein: CASSVGVSGVQSSGANVLTF. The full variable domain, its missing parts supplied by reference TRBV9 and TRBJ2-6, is DSGVTQTPKHLITATGQRVTLRCSPRSGDLSVYWYQQSLDQGLQFLIQYYNGEERAKGNILERFSAQQFPDLHSELNLSSLELGDSALYFCASSVGVSGVQSSGANVLTFGAGSRLTVL.

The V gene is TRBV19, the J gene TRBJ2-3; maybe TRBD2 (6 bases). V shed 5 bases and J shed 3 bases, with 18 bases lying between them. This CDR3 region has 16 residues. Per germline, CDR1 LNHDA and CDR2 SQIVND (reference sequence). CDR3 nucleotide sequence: TGTGCCAGTAGTTCCCGTAGCGGCATAAAGACAGATACGCAGTATTTT. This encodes CASSSRSGIKTDTQYF.

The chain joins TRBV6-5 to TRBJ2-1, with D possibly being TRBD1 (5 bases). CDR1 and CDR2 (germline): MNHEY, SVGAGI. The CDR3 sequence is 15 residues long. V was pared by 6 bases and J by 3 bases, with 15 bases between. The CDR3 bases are TGTGCCAGCAGACCACCAGGGTACTTCTACAATGAGCAGTTCTTC. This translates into CASRPPGYFYNEQFF.

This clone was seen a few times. Here the CDR3 reads CASSFRLAGGHGELFF. The CDR3 DNA is TGTGCCAGCAGTTTTAGGCTAGCGGGAGGCCACGGGGAGCTGTTTTTT. The rearrangement uses TRBV27 and TRBJ2-2; 11 bases are shared with TRBD2. The germline V gene has CDR1 MNHEY and CDR2 SMNVEV (reference sequence). The CDR3 totals 16 residues. The V gene end was trimmed by 3 bases and the J gene end by 7 bases; junction bases not matched to a gene: 7.

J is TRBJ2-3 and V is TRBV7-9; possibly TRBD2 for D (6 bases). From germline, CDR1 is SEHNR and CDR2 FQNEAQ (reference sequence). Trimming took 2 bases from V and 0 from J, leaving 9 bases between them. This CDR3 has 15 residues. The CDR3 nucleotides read TGTGCCAGCAGCTTAACGGGACTCAGCACAGATACGCAGTATTTT. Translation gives CASSLTGLSTDTQYF.

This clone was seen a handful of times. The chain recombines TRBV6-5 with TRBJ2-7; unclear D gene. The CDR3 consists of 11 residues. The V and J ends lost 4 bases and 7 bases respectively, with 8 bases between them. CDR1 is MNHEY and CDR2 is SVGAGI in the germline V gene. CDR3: CASSFLGEQYF. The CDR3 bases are TGTGCCAGCAGTTTCCTAGGTGAGCAGTACTTC.

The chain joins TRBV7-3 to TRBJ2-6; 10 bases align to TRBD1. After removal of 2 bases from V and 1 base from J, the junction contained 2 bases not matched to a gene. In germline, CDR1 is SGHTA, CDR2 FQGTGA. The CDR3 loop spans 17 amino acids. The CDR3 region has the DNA TGTGCCAGCAGCTTAGACAGGGGGCTGTCTGGGGCCAACGTCCTGACTTTC. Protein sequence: CASSLDRGLSGANVLTF.

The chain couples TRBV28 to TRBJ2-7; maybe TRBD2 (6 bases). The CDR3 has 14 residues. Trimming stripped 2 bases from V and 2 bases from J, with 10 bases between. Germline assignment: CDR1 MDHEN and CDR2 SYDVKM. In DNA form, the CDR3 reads TGTGCCAGCAGTTTAGGAGGGGAAACCTACGAGCAGTACTTC. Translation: CASSLGGETYEQYF.

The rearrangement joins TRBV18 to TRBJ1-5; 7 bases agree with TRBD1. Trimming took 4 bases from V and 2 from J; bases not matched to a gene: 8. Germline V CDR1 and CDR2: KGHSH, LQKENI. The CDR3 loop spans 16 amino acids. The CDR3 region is CASSRPDREGNQPQHF. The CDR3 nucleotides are TGTGCCAGCTCACGTCCTGACAGGGAGGGCAATCAGCCCCAGCATTTT. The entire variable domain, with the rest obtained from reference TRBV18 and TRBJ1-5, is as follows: NAGVMQNPRHLVRRRGQEARLRCSPMKGHSHVYWYRQLPEEGLKFMVYLQKENIIDESGMPKERFSAEFPKEGPSILRIQQVVRGDSAAYFCASSRPDREGNQPQHFGDGTRLSIL.

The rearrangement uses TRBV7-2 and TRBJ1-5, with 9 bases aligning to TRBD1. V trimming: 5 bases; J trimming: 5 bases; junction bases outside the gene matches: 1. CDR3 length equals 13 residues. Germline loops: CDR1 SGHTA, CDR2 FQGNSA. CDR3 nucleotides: TGTGCCAGCAGCCGACAGGGGGATCAGCCCCAGCATTTT. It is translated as CASSRQGDQPQHF.

Here the CDR3 reads CASSTRRGLLNTGELFF. CDR3 nucleotides: TGTGCCAGTAGTACGCGAAGGGGTCTCCTGAACACCGGGGAGCTGTTTTTT. The rearrangement joins TRBV19 to TRBJ2-2, with D possibly TRBD1 on 5 matching bases. CDR3 length: 17 amino acids. From germline, CDR1 is LNHDA and CDR2 SQIVND (reference sequence). The ends were cut back, 4 bases at V and 1 base at J, with 16 bases in the middle.

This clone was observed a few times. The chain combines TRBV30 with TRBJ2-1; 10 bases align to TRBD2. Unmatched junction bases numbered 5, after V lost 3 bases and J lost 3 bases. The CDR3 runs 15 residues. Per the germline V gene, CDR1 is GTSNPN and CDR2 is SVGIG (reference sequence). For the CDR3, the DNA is TGTGCCTGGAGGTACCTAGCGGGAGACTACAATGAGCAGTTCTTC. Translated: CAWRYLAGDYNEQFF.

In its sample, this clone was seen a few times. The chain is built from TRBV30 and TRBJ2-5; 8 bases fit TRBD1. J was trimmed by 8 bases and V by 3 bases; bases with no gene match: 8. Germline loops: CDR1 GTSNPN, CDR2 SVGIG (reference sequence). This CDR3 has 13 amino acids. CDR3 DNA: TGTGCCTGGAGCTTCGGACAGGGCCCAACCCAGTACTTC. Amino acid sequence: CAWSFGQGPTQYF.

CDR3 nucleotide sequence: TGTGCCAGCAGCCAGACTAGCGGGAGCTCCTACAATGAGCAGTTCTTC. This gives the protein CASSQTSGSSYNEQFF. The J gene is TRBJ2-1, the V gene TRBV16; TRBD2 matches 12 bases. The trim removed 3 bases at V and 0 bases at J, leaving 0 bases unmatched. Germline V gene lookup returns CDR1 KGHSY and CDR2 FQNENV. CDR3 length: 16 residues.